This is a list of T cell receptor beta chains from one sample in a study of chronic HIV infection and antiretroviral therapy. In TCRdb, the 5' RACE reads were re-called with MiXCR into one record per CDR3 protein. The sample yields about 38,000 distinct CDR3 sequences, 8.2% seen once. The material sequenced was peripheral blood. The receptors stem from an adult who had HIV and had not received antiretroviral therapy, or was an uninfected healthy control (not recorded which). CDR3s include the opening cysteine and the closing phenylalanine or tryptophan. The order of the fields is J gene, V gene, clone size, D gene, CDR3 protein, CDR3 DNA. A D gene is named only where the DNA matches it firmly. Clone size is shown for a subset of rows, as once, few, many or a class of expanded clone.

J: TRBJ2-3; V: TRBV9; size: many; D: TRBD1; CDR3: CASSPAATGWSDTQYF; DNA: TGTGCCAGCAGCCCGGCGGCGACAGGGTGGTCAGATACGCAGTATTTT
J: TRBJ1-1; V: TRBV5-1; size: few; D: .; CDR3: CASSFDQNTEAFF; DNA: TGCGCCAGCAGTTTTGATCAGAACACTGAAGCTTTCTTT
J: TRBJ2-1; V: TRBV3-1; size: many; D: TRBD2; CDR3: CASSLAGEQFF; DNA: TGTGCCAGCAGCCTAGCGGGTGAGCAGTTCTTC
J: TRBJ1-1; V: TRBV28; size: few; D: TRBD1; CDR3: CASREQGDSEAFF; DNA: TGTGCCAGCAGGGAACAGGGGGATTCTGAAGCTTTCTTT
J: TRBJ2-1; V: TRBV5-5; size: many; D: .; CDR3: CASSLSGNGNEQFF; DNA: TGTGCCAGCAGCTTGTCTGGGAACGGAAATGAGCAGTTCTTC
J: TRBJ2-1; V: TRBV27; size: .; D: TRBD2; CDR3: CASSLSKLRLAGGPNEQFF; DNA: TGTGCCAGCAGTTTATCGAAACTCCGACTAGCGGGAGGGCCCAATGAGCAGTTCTTC
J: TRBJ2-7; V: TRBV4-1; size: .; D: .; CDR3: CASSLAVEGVEQYF; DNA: TGCGCCAGCAGCCTGGCGGTTGAGGGGGTCGAGCAGTACTTC
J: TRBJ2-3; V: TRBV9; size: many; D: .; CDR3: CASSGQMSTDTQYF; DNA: TGTGCCAGCAGCGGACAGATGAGCACAGATACGCAGTATTTT
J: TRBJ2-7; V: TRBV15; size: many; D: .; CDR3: CATSGAREIDYEQYF; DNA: TGTGCCACCAGCGGGGCGCGCGAGATAGACTACGAGCAGTACTTC
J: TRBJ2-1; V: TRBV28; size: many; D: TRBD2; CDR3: CASSPPREGLGPGRQFF; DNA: TGTGCCAGCAGTCCCCCCCGGGAGGGCCTTGGACCGGGTAGGCAGTTCTTC
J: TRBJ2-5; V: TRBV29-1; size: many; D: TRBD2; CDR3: CSVEGLAGKETQYF; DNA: TGCAGCGTTGAGGGGCTAGCGGGAAAAGAGACCCAGTACTTC
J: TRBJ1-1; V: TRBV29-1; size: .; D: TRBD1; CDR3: CSTWDSTETFF; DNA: TGCAGCACCTGGGACAGCACTGAAACTTTCTTT
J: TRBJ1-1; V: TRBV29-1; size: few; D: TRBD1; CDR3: CSVIRQGNTEAFF; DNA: TGCAGCGTGATAAGACAGGGGAACACTGAAGCTTTCTTT
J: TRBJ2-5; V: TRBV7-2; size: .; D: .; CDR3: CASSLGVTPETQYF; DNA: TGTGCCAGCAGCTTAGGAGTAACCCCAGAGACCCAGTACTTC
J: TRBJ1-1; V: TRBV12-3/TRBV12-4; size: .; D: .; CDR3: CASSFSQGNTEAFF; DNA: TGTGCCAGCAGTTTCTCTCAGGGGAACACTGAAGCTTTCTTT
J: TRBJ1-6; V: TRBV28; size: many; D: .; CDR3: CASSLEGGYNSPLHF; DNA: TGTGCCAGCAGTTTAGAAGGGGGGTATAATTCACCCCTCCACTTT
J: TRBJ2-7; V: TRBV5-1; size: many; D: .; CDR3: CASSRTTAGSAYEQYF; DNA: TGCGCCAGCAGCCGTACTACTGCAGGGTCCGCCTACGAGCAGTACTTC
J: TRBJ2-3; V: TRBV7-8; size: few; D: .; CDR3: CATQPSVKETDTQYF; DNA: TGTGCCACCCAGCCTAGCGTGAAGGAGACAGATACGCAGTATTTT
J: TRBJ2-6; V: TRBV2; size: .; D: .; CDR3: CASSTGYSGANVLTF; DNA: TGTGCCAGCAGTACAGGCTACTCTGGGGCCAACGTCCTGACTTTC
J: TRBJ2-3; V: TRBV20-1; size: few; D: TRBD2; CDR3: CSAIAGAGKDTQYF; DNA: TGCAGTGCTATAGCGGGAGCCGGGAAGGATACGCAGTATTTT
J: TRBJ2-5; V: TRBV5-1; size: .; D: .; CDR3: CASSWGFGNQETQYF; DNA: TGCGCCAGCAGCTGGGGTTTCGGAAACCAAGAGACCCAGTACTTC
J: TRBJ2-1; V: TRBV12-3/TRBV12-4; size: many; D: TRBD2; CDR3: CASIPTLAVMTNEQFF; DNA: TGTGCCAGCATCCCCACACTAGCGGTAATGACTAATGAGCAGTTCTTC
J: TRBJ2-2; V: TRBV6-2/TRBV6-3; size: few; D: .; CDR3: CASMERLGGELFF; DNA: TGTGCCAGCATGGAGCGCCTGGGCGGGGAGCTGTTTTTT
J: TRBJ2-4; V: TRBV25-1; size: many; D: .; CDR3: CASSETGVRDLAKNIQYF; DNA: TGTGCCAGCAGTGAAACGGGAGTGAGAGATTTAGCCAAAAACATTCAGTACTTC
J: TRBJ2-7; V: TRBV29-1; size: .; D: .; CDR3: CSVGVKGGGYEQYF; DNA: TGCAGCGTTGGGGTTAAGGGGGGCGGGTACGAGCAGTACTTC
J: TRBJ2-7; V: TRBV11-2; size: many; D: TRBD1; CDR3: CASNGQGRDEQYF; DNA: TGTGCCAGCAACGGACAGGGGCGAGACGAGCAGTACTTC
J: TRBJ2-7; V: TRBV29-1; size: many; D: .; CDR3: CSVGDLTYEQYF; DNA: TGCAGCGTGGGGGACTTGACCTACGAGCAGTACTTC
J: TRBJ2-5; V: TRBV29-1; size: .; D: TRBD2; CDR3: CSVGSSGGGTQYF; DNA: TGCAGCGTTGGGTCTAGCGGTGGGGGGACCCAGTACTTC
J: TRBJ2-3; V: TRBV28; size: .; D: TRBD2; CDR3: CASSLDSGSTDTQYF; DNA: TGTGCCAGCAGTTTGGATAGCGGGAGCACAGATACGCAGTATTTT
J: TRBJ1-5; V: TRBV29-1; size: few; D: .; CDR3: CSVAEGASQPQHF; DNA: TGCAGCGTTGCGGAAGGAGCAAGCCAGCCCCAGCATTTT
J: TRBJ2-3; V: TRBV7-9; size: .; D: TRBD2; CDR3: CASSPRTSGKGDTQYF; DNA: TGTGCCAGCAGCCCCCGGACTAGCGGGAAGGGGGATACGCAGTATTTT
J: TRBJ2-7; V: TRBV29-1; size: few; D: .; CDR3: CSVGVGDEQYF; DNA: TGCAGCGTCGGGGTTGGGGACGAGCAGTACTTC
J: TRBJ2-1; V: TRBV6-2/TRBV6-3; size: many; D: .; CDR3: CASSYRASSYNEQFF; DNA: TGTGCCAGCAGTTACAGGGCGAGCTCCTACAATGAGCAGTTCTTC
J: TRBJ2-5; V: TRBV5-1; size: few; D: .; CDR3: CASSGGLNRETQYF; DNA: TGCGCCAGCAGCGGAGGACTCAATCGGGAGACCCAGTACTTC
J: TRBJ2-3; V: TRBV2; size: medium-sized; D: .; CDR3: CASSDGGTDTQYF; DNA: TGTGCCAGCAGTGACGGCGGGACAGATACGCAGTATTTT
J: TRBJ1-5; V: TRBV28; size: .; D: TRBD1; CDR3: CASSSTGDGQPQHF; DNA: TGTGCCAGCAGTTCAACAGGGGACGGTCAGCCCCAGCATTTT
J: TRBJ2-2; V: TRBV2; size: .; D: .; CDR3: CASSEGWGTGELFF; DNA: TGTGCCAGCAGTGAAGGTTGGGGAACCGGGGAGCTGTTTTTT
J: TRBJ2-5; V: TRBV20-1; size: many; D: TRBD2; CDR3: CSAPLAGFQETQYF; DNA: TGCAGTGCTCCCCTAGCGGGATTCCAAGAGACCCAGTACTTC
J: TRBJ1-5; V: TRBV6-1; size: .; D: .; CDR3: CASSTQGNQPQHF; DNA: TGTGCCAGCAGTACACAGGGAAATCAGCCCCAGCATTTT
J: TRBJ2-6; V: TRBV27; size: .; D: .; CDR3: CASLAGGSSGANVLTF; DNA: TGTGCCAGCTTGGCGGGCGGCAGCTCTGGGGCCAACGTCCTGACTTTC
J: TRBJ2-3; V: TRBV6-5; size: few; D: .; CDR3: CASSSRAPVRGTDTQYF; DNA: TGTGCCAGCAGTTCCCGCGCCCCGGTCAGGGGCACAGATACGCAGTATTTT
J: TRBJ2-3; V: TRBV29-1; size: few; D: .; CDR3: CSVVPGRGGSDTQYF; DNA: TGCAGCGTCGTGCCCGGGCGGGGAGGATCAGATACGCAGTATTTT
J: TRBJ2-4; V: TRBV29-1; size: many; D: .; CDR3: CSVTAPNIQYF; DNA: TGCAGCGTGACAGCCCCCAACATTCAGTACTTC
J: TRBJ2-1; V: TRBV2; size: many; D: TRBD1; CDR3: CASRGTLGQGYNEQFF; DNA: TGTGCCAGCAGAGGGACCTTAGGACAGGGATACAATGAGCAGTTCTTC
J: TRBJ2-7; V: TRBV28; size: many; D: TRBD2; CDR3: CASSPGLAGGVHEQYF; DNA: TGTGCCAGCAGCCCGGGACTAGCGGGAGGTGTCCACGAGCAGTACTTC
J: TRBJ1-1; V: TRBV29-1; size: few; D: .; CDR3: CSVGDTNTEAFF; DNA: TGCAGCGTAGGGGACACTAACACTGAAGCTTTCTTT
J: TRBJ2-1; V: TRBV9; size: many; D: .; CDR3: CASSVGGGIGGEQFF; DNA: TGTGCCAGCAGCGTAGGAGGAGGCATAGGGGGTGAGCAGTTCTTC
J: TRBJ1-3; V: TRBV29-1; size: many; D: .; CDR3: CSVDTGGNTIYF; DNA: TGCAGCGTTGACACCGGAGGAAACACCATATATTTT
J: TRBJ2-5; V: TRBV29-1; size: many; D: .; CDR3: CSVGGETQYF; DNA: TGCAGCGTTGGAGGGGAGACCCAGTACTTC
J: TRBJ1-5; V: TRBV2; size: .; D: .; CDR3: CASRGPSNQPQHF; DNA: TGTGCCAGCCGAGGGCCTAGCAATCAGCCCCAGCATTTT
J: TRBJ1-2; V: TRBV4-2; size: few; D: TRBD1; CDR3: CASSQDPSGQGSGGYTF; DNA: TGTGCCAGCAGCCAAGACCCTTCGGGACAGGGTTCTGGTGGCTACACCTTC
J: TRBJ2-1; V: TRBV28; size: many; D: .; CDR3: CASSLLGSWISSYNEQFF; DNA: TGTGCCAGCAGTTTATTAGGATCGTGGATAAGCTCCTACAATGAGCAGTTCTTC
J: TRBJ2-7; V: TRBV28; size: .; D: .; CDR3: CASCDLEGHEQYF; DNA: TGTGCCAGCTGCGACTTGGAGGGGCACGAGCAGTACTTC
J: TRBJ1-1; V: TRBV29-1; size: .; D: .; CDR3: CSVKEVSNTEAFF; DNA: TGCAGCGTTAAGGAAGTCAGCAACACTGAAGCTTTCTTT